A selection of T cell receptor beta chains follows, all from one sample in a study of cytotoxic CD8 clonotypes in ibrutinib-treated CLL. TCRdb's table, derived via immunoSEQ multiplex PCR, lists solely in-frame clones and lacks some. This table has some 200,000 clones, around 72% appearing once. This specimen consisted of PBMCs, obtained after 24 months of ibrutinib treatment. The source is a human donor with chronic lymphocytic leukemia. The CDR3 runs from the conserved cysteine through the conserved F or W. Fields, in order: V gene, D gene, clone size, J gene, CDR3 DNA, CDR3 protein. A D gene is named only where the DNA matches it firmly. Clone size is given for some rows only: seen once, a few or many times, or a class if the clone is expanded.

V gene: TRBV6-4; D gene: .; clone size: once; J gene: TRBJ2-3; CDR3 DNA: TGTGCCAGCAAAACCCGGGACCTTGCCGATACGCAGTATTTT; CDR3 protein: CASKTRDLADTQYF
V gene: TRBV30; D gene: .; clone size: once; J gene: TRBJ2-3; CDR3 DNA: TGTGCCTGGAGTGTACTCCCCGCTGGAGTTACGCAGTATTTT; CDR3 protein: CAWSVLPAGVTQYF
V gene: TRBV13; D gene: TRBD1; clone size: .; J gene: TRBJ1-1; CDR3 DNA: TGTGCCAGCAGCCTCATAGCCGGGACAGGGATTTATACCCCAGAAGCTTTCTTT; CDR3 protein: CASSLIAGTGIYTPEAFF
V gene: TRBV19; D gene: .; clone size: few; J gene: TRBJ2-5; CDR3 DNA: TGTGCCAGTAGTATGGGCCAAGAGACCCAGTACTTC; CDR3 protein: CASSMGQETQYF
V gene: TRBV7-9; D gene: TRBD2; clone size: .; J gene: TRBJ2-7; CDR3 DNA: TGTGCCAGCAGCTTAGCGCTGGGACTAGCGGAATCCTACGAGCAGTACTTC; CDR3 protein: CASSLALGLAESYEQYF
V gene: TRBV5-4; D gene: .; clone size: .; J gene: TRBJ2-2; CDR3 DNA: TGTGCCAGCAGCTTGGCCCGACATATGAACACCGGGGAGCTGTTTTTT; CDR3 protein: CASSLARHMNTGELFF
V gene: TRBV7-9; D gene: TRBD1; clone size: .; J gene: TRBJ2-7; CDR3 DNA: TGTGCCAGCAGCCTATGGGCAGGGACAGAGCCCTACGAGCAGTACTTC; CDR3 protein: CASSLWAGTEPYEQYF
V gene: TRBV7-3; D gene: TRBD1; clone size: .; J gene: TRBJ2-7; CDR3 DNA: TGTGCCAGCAGCCCGGGACAGGGCTACGAGCAGTACTTC; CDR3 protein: CASSPGQGYEQYF
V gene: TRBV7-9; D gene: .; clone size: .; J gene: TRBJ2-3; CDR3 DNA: TGTGCCAGCAGCCATGCCCCAGGGACAGATACGCAGTATTTT; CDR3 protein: CASSHAPGTDTQYF
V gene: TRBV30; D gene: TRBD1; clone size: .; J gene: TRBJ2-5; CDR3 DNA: TGTGCCTGGAGCCGACAGGGGGCAGAGACCCAGTACTTC; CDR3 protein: CAWSRQGAETQYF
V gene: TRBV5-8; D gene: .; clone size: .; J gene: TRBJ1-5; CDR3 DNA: TGTGCCAGCAGCTTGGTTAAGTCTAGGCAGCCCCAGCATTTT; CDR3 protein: CASSLVKSRQPQHF
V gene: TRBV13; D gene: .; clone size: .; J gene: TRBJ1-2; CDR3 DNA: TGTGCCAGCAGCTTAGGAGGGACCGCCACCCACTATGGCTACACCTTC; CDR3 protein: CASSLGGTATHYGYTF
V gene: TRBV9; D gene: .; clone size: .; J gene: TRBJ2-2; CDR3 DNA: TGTGCCAGCAGCCAAACCCCCGGGACCGAGCTGTTTTTT; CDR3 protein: CASSQTPGTELFF
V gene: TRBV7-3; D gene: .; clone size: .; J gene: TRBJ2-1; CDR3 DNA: TGTGCCAGCAGCTTAACGGTCTGGGGTGAGCAGTTCTTC; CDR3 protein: CASSLTVWGEQFF